This section outlines one T cell receptor beta chain sequence together with its context. Germline loops: CDR1 LGHNA, CDR2 YNFKEQ. The CDR3 is made up of 17 amino acids. V gave up 4 bases and J gave up 2 bases, with 18 bases separating them. The method was immunoSEQ multiplex PCR; TCRdb's version includes in-frame clones alone and lacks a portion of them. The table includes approximately 53,000 clones, roughly 90% detected once. The sample belongs to a study of control samples from healthy donors and cancer patients. Input material: PBMCs. This receptor was identified in a young man with colorectal cancer. This sequence joins TRBV4-2 and TRBJ2-4; a possible D gene is TRBD1 (6 bases). Here the CDR3 DNA reads TGTGCCAGCAGCCCACTACAGGGTGAGGGGACCAAAAACATTCAGTACTTC. This codes for CASSPLQGEGTKNIQYF.